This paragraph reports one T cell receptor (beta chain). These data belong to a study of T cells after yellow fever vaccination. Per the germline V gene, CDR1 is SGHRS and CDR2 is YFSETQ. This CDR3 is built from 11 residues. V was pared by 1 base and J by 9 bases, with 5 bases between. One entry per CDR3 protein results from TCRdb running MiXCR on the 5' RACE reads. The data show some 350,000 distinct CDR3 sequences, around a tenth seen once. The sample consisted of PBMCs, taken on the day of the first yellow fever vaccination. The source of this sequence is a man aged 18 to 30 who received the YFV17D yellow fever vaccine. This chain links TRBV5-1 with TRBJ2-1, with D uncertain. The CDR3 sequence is CASSLFSEQFF. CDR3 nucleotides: TGCGCCAGCAGCTTGTTCAGTGAGCAGTTCTTC.